These 7 T cell receptor beta chains originate from one sample sequenced in a study of T cells in Graves' hyperthyroidism and ophthalmopathy. RNA transcripts provided the source from which TCR beta CDR3 regions were amplified. First-round RT-PCR with HTBI primers amplified the TCR CDR3 region. TCRdb recomputed calls from the multiplex PCR reads with MiXCR, one row per CDR3 protein. The sample yields approximately 350,000 distinct CDR3 sequences, around 15% seen once. Sample: blood. Receptors originate from a woman aged 60-75 years with Graves' ophthalmopathy.

The gene calls are TRBV10-3 and TRBJ2-2; D might be TRBD1 (8 bases). With 8 bases removed from V and 3 bases from J, the gap between germline ends came to 13 bases. The V gene's germline CDR1 is ENHRY and CDR2 SYGVKD. The CDR3 has 14 amino acids. CDR3: CAIRTGRDTGELFF. The CDR3 coding sequence is TGTGCCATCCGGACAGGGAGGGACACCGGGGAGCTGTTTTTT.

This clonotype was found a few times. This chain uses TRBV19 with TRBJ1-5, with unresolved D. Germline loops: CDR1 LNHDA, CDR2 SQIVND (reference sequence). This CDR3 contains 15 residues. The germline V and J ends were trimmed by 4 bases and 5 bases, with 15 bases remaining between them. CDR3 DNA sequence: TGTGCCAGTAGTAACGGACGGAATAGGGATCAGCCCCAGCATTTT. Translation: CASSNGRNRDQPQHF.

As regards this clonotype: A much larger clonotype is one base distant, so this may be a read error. The rearrangement joins TRBV2 to TRBJ2-3; D gene unclear. Germline values: CDR1 SNHLY, CDR2 FYNNEI. The CDR3 is 13 residues long. V was cut by 4 bases and J by 2 bases, with 7 bases left in between. The CDR3 loop is CASSGMVTDTQYF. DNA for the CDR3: TGTGCCAGCAGTGGAATGGTCACAGATACGCAGTATTTT.

This clonotype has a handful of counts. The chain recombines TRBV12-5 with TRBJ1-3; D gene ambiguous. Germline values: CDR1 LGHNT, CDR2 FRNRAP. This CDR3 is built from 15 residues. V shed 5 bases and J shed 4 bases, with 15 bases lying between them. The CDR3 region is CASGPNDGIGNTIYF. The DNA for the CDR3 is TGTGCTAGTGGTCCGAACGACGGGATCGGAAACACCATATATTTT.

The chain links TRBV2 to TRBJ2-3; no firm D call. From germline, CDR1 is SNHLY and CDR2 FYNNEI. The CDR3 sequence is 11 residues long. The V end lost 6 bases, the J end lost 6 bases, and 7 bases lay between the germline ends. CDR3 in DNA: TGTGCCAGCAGGCTGGGGGATACGCAGTATTTT. Translated: CASRLGDTQYF.

In this sample, this clonotype turned up many times. This sequence joins TRBV28 and TRBJ1-5; D is possibly TRBD1 (5 bases). CDR1 and CDR2 from the germline V gene are MDHEN and SYDVKM. The CDR3 spans 13 residues. V shed 10 bases and J shed 5 bases, with 15 bases lying between them. This CDR3 reads CATSTVRYQPQHF. The CDR3 nucleotides are TGTGCCACTTCGACAGTGAGATATCAGCCCCAGCATTTT.

This clonotype was recorded at least ten times. The chain has TRBV3-1 and TRBJ1-2, with 9 bases matching TRBD1. The CDR3 extends over 14 amino acids. V dropped 4 bases and J dropped 8; count of bases not matched to a gene: 8. The germline CDR1 and CDR2 sequences are LGHDT and YNNKEL (reference sequence). The CDR3 DNA reads as TGTGCCAGCAGCCCCAGGACAGGGGAAAGGGGCTACACCTTC. Protein sequence: CASSPRTGERGYTF.